The next 25 T cell receptor beta chains were all read from a single sample in a study of T-cell reconstitution after alpha-beta-depleted transplantation in children. Unique molecular identifiers tagged the TCRbeta library. One entry per CDR3 protein, called by TCRdb with MiXCR from the PCR reads. Of a few hundred thousand distinct CDR3 sequences listed, approximately 23% are singletons. The sample in question was PBMCs, mostly from graft donor cells, obtained 180 days after TCRalphabeta/CD19-depleted stem cell transplant. All receptors derive from a male patient between 5 and 17 years old who had a stem cell transplant for acute lymphoblastic leukemia, so the T cells may come from the graft donor.

This clonotype has a handful of counts. The chain combines TRBV6-5 with TRBJ2-5; 7 bases fit TRBD2. Unmatched junction bases numbered 16, after V lost 4 bases and J lost 5 bases. Germline values: CDR1 MNHEY, CDR2 SVGAGI. The CDR3 consists of 17 residues. The CDR3: CASSSPLRPREMETQYF. For the CDR3, the DNA is TGTGCCAGCAGTTCGCCCCTCAGACCGCGGGAGATGGAGACCCAGTACTTC.

The genes are TRBV20-1 and TRBJ2-5; 11 bases align to TRBD2. The germline gives CDR1 DFQATT, CDR2 SNEGSKA (reference sequence). The CDR3 contains 15 residues. The junction had 9 bases not matched to a gene; V was cut back by 1 base and J by 8 bases. The CDR3 bases are TGCAGTGCTAGAGGAAGACTAGCGGGGACTGAAACCCAGTACTTC. It encodes CSARGRLAGTETQYF.

The chain combines TRBV5-1 with TRBJ2-7, with TRBD2 as a possible D gene (6 bases). The CDR3 totals 16 residues. The V gene lost 4 bases and the J gene lost 6 bases, with 23 bases spanning the gap. Germline-derived CDR1 and CDR2 are SGHRS and YFSETQ. CDR3 sequence reads: CASSVGGVASQGEQYF. The CDR3 DNA sequence: TGCGCCAGCAGCGTGGGGGGAGTGGCAAGTCAGGGCGAGCAGTACTTC. Combining the CDR3 with reference TRBV5-1 and TRBJ2-7 gives the whole variable domain KAGVTQTPRYLIKTRGQQVTLSCSPISGHRSVSWYQQTPGQGLQFLFEYFSETQRNKGNFPGRFSGRQFSNSRSEMNVSTLELGDSALYLCASSVGGVASQGEQYFGPGTRLTVT.

This clonotype occurred a few times. V is TRBV5-1 and J is TRBJ1-4, with no clear D. Trimming removed 4 bases from V and 0 bases from J, with 10 bases in between. CDR3 length equals 15 residues. Germline values: CDR1 SGHRS, CDR2 YFSETQ. The CDR3 loop reads CASSLIHATNEKLFF. The CDR3, as DNA: TGCGCCAGCAGCCTCATCCATGCAACTAATGAAAAACTGTTTTTT.

V is TRBV5-1 and J is TRBJ2-5, with 8 positions matching TRBD2. The CDR3 extends over 17 amino acids. Trimming took 4 bases from V and 3 from J; bases not matched to a gene: 14. CDR1 and CDR2 from the germline V gene are SGHRS and YFSETQ. Here the CDR3 DNA reads TGCGCCAGCAGCCCTCCGGGGGGGTCACCGAGGAAAGAGACCCAGTACTTC. The encoded protein is CASSPPGGSPRKETQYF.

Only a few counts were recorded for this clonotype. The rearrangement uses TRBV7-9 and TRBJ1-1; D ambiguous. Germline CDR1 SEHNR, CDR2 FQNEAQ (reference sequence). Trimming removed 6 bases at V and 1 base at J, with 9 bases between. The CDR3 sequence is 13 residues long. The DNA of the CDR3 is TGTGCCAGCAGGGAGGGAGGGAACACTGAAGCTTTCTTT. Residues: CASREGGNTEAFF.

The rearrangement uses TRBV5-1 and TRBJ2-1; D is unresolved. Germline loops: CDR1 SGHRS, CDR2 YFSETQ. V was shortened by 0 bases and J by 0 bases, with 10 bases between the two germline ends. The CDR3 is 16 amino acids. The CDR3 sequence is CASSLARRSSYNEQFF. The CDR3 coding sequence is TGCGCCAGCAGCTTGGCGAGAAGGAGCTCCTACAATGAGCAGTTCTTC.

This chain links TRBV6-5 with TRBJ2-5; D remains unclear. Germline loops: CDR1 MNHEY, CDR2 SVGAGI. CDR3 length: 11 amino acids. V shed 5 bases and J shed 8 bases, with 9 bases lying between them. CDR3 sequence: CASSPRATQYF. CDR3 DNA sequence: TGTGCCAGCAGTCCCCGGGCCACCCAGTACTTC.

The chain is built from TRBV28 and TRBJ1-1, with a weak D call TRBD1 (5 bases). V dropped 6 bases and J dropped 8 bases, with 16 bases sitting between them. The CDR3 sequence is 13 residues long. Per the germline V gene, CDR1 is MDHEN and CDR2 is SYDVKM. CDR3 loop: CASSQGTGIEAFF. The CDR3 nucleotides read TGTGCCAGCAGCCAAGGTACAGGAATCGAAGCTTTCTTT. Full variable domain (remainder filled in from reference TRBV28 and TRBJ1-1): DVKVTQSSRYLVKRTGEKVFLECVQDMDHENMFWYRQDPGLGLRLIYFSYDVKMKEKGDIPEGYSVSREKKERFSLILESASTNQTSMYLCASSQGTGIEAFFGQGTRLTVV.

There are a few counts of this clonotype. V is TRBV9 and J is TRBJ2-3; D unresolved. The CDR3 totals 13 residues. The V end was cut by 3 bases, the J end by 2 bases, with 7 bases between. Germline CDR1 reads SGDLS; CDR2 reads YYNGEE. CDR3 in DNA: TGTGCCAGCAGCGCTTTCTACACAGATACGCAGTATTTT. Protein sequence: CASSAFYTDTQYF.

The rearrangement links TRBV7-8 to TRBJ2-7, with 9 bases that match TRBD2. Germline CDR1 and CDR2: SGHVS and FQNEAQ. J gave up 4 bases and V 5 bases, and 12 bases lay outside the gene matches. This CDR3 region has 16 residues. DNA for the CDR3: TGTGCCAGCAGCCGACAGGGACTAGCTAAGCGGTACGAGCAGTACTTC. Encoded protein: CASSRQGLAKRYEQYF.

This sequence joins TRBV9 and TRBJ2-5, with D perhaps matching TRBD1 (6 bases). The ends were cut back, 7 bases at V and 4 bases at J, with 11 bases in the middle. Germline V CDR1 and CDR2: SGDLS, YYNGEE. CDR3 size: 12 residues. Here the CDR3 reads CASGRGVETQYF. Written as DNA, the CDR3 is TGTGCCAGCGGCAGGGGAGTAGAGACCCAGTACTTC. Drawing the rest from reference TRBV9 and TRBJ2-5, the complete variable domain is DSGVTQTPKHLITATGQRVTLRCSPRSGDLSVYWYQQSLDQGLQFLIQYYNGEERAKGNILERFSAQQFPDLHSELNLSSLELGDSALYFCASGRGVETQYFGPGTRLLVL.

The chain recombines TRBV15 with TRBJ2-5; tentatively, D is TRBD2 (6 bases). The CDR3 has 16 residues. Trimming stripped 3 bases from V and 1 base from J, with 15 bases between. Germline V gene data show CDR1 as LNHNV and CDR2 as YYDKDF (reference sequence). CDR3 sequence (DNA): TGTGCCACCAGCAGCGAGGGGCTCGGGGGCCAAGAGACCCAGTACTTC. Encoded protein: CATSSEGLGGQETQYF. The variable domain in full, completed from reference TRBV15 and TRBJ2-5, reads DAMVIQNPRYQVTQFGKPVTLSCSQTLNHNVMYWYQQKSSQAPKLLFHYYDKDFNNEADTPDNFQSRRPNTSFCFLDIRSPGLGDTAMYLCATSSEGLGGQETQYFGPGTRLLVL.

This clonotype was seen a few times. The chain employs TRBV2 and TRBJ2-7, with D unclear. The CDR3 extends over 13 amino acids. CDR1 is SNHLY, CDR2 FYNNEI, per germline. Trimming left V 4 bases short and J 3 bases short, with 10 bases between. DNA of the CDR3: TGTGCCAGCAGTGCGTTCCCTTACTACGAGCAGTACTTC. This codes for CASSAFPYYEQYF. Together with reference TRBV2 and TRBJ2-7, the CDR3 gives the full variable domain: EPEVTQTPSHQVTQMGQEVILRCVPISNHLYFYWYRQILGQKVEFLVSFYNNEISEKSEIFDDQFSVERPDGSNFTLKIRSTKLEDSAMYFCASSAFPYYEQYFGPGTRLTVT.

The rearrangement links TRBV12-3 or TRBV12-4 to TRBJ1-6, with TRBD1 as a possible D gene (5 bases). The CDR3 length is 13 residues. V dropped 2 bases and J dropped 8 bases, with 7 bases sitting between them. CDR3 DNA sequence: TGTGCCAGCAGTTTACGGGGCGATTCACCCCTCCACTTT. This encodes CASSLRGDSPLHF.

This clonotype was recorded a few times. This chain joins TRBV9 and TRBJ2-7; D uncertain. The germline V gene has CDR1 SGDLS and CDR2 YYNGEE. V was pared by 4 bases and J by 1 base, with 18 bases between. The CDR3 runs to 16 residues. The DNA of the CDR3 is TGTGCCAGCAGCCCTGGGTCAGGCGTCCTATCCTACGAGCAGTACTTC. Translation: CASSPGSGVLSYEQYF.

The chain carries TRBV6-2 or TRBV6-3 and TRBJ2-3; the match to TRBD1 covers 8 bases. J gave up 2 bases and V 2 bases, and 18 bases lay outside the gene matches. This CDR3 spans 20 amino acids. Germline V gene data show CDR1 as MNHEY and CDR2 as SVGEGT. The chain's CDR3 is CASSYAPGTGALYYTDTQYF. The CDR3 region has the DNA TGTGCCAGCAGTTACGCCCCCGGGACAGGCGCTTTGTACTACACAGATACGCAGTATTTT.

This chain links TRBV5-1 with TRBJ2-1, with TRBD1 matching over 8 bases. Germline V lookup: CDR1 SGHRS, CDR2 YFSETQ. V was clipped by 3 bases and J by 4 bases; unmatched bases: 9. The CDR3 covers 16 residues. CDR3 sequence: CASSSGQGARYNEQFF. The CDR3, as DNA: TGCGCCAGCAGCTCTGGACAGGGCGCCCGATACAATGAGCAGTTCTTC.

The V and J genes are TRBV27 and TRBJ2-1; 10 nucleotides line up with TRBD2. The CDR3 contains 15 residues. Germline V gene data show CDR1 as MNHEY and CDR2 as SMNVEV (reference sequence). With V trimmed by 4 bases and J by 4 bases, 4 bases remained unmatched. CDR3 sequence: CASSYGLAAYNEQFF. For the CDR3, the DNA is TGTGCCAGCAGTTATGGACTAGCGGCATACAATGAGCAGTTCTTC.

This clonotype was seen more than once but under ten times. The J gene is TRBJ1-1, the V gene TRBV7-9; D is uncertain. The V and J ends lost 3 bases and 2 bases respectively, with 10 bases between them. The CDR3 loop spans 14 amino acids. Germline V gives CDR1 SEHNR, CDR2 FQNEAQ (reference sequence). The CDR3 region is CASSFKIPNTEAFF. The CDR3 nucleotides are TGTGCCAGCAGCTTCAAGATACCTAACACTGAAGCTTTCTTT.

This clonotype has just a few counts. The genes are TRBV27 and TRBJ2-3, with 9 bases identical to TRBD2. The V and J ends lost 6 bases and 3 bases, in that order; junction bases with no gene match: 10. This CDR3 has 16 residues. The germline V gene encodes CDR1 MNHEY and CDR2 SMNVEV (reference sequence). In DNA form, the CDR3 reads TGTGCCAGCAGCTGGACCGGACTAGCGCAGACAGATACGCAGTATTTT. It yields the protein CASSWTGLAQTDTQYF.

This clonotype was detected only a few times. The J gene is TRBJ2-1, the V gene TRBV18; D not certain. The V and J ends lost 4 bases and 8 bases respectively, with 12 bases between them. Germline loops: CDR1 KGHSH, CDR2 LQKENI. This CDR3 has 13 amino acids. The CDR3 sequence is CASSRSVTDEQFF. DNA for the CDR3: TGTGCCAGCTCACGCTCGGTTACAGATGAGCAGTTCTTC. The variable domain in full, completed from reference TRBV18 and TRBJ2-1, reads NAGVMQNPRHLVRRRGQEARLRCSPMKGHSHVYWYRQLPEEGLKFMVYLQKENIIDESGMPKERFSAEFPKEGPSILRIQQVVRGDSAAYFCASSRSVTDEQFFGPGTRLTVL.

This clonotype was seen only a few times. V usage is TRBV9 and J usage is TRBJ2-7; 13 bases agree with TRBD2. The ends lost 0 bases at V and 8 bases at J; junction bases unmatched: 5. CDR3 size: 15 residues. Germline loops: CDR1 SGDLS, CDR2 YYNGEE. In DNA, the CDR3 is TGTGCCAGCAGCGTAGATGGACTAGCGGGAGTTAAGCAGTACTTC. This encodes CASSVDGLAGVKQYF.

V and J are TRBV20-1 and TRBJ2-3; perhaps D is TRBD1 or TRBD2 (5 bases each). CDR1 and CDR2 from the germline V gene are DFQATT and SNEGSKA (reference sequence). Trimming removed 4 bases at V and 3 bases at J, with 17 bases between. The CDR3 length is 15 residues. For the CDR3, the DNA is TGCAGTGCTACGCCGGGACCCTCCCGAACAGATACGCAGTATTTT. Its translation is CSATPGPSRTDTQYF.

This sequence joins TRBV7-8 and TRBJ2-7; 12 bases are shared with TRBD2. Germline-derived CDR1 and CDR2 are SGHVS and FQNEAQ. Losses at the gene ends were 1 base for V and 2 bases for J; bases not matched to a gene: 6. This CDR3 spans 17 amino acids. CDR3 in DNA: TGTGCCAGCAGCTTAGGGGGACTAGCGGGTATCACCTACGAGCAGTACTTC. It translates to CASSLGGLAGITYEQYF.